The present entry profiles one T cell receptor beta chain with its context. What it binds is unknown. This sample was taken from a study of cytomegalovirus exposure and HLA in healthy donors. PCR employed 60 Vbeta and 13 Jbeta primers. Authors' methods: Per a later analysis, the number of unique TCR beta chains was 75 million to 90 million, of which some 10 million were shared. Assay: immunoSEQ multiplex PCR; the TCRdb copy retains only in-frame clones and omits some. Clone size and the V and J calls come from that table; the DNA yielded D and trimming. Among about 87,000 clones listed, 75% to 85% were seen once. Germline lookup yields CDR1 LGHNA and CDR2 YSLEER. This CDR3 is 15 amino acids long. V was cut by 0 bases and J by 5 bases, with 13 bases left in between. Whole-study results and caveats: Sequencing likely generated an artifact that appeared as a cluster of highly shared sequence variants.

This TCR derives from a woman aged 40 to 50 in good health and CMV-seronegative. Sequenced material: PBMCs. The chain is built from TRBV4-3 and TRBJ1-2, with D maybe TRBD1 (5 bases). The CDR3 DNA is TGCGCCAGCAGCCAAGATTCGGGGGTCGGATATGGCTACACCTTC. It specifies CASSQDSGVGYGYTF.